The clone carrying this T cell receptor (beta chain) appeared a single time. J lost 2 bases, V lost 6 bases, and 10 bases had no gene match. The CDR3 consists of 17 residues. CDR1 is SNHLY and CDR2 is FYNNEI in the germline V gene. These data belong to a study of blood T cell repertoires in COVID-19. Study-level background: Acute and convalescent COVID-19 specimens originated in the United States, Italy and Spain. From T cells, B-cell-depleted T cells, or PBMCs came the material, which was cDNA or gDNA.

Per the original methods: How many nucleated cells were present was estimated from reference gene primer amplification. Measured with immunoSEQ multiplex PCR; TCRdb has only the in-frame clones, and not every one. V and J calls and clone size are as listed in that table; D and trimming were resolved from the DNA. This table holds 30,000 to 45,000 clones, approximately 87% found once. This TCR was sampled from a man aged 65 to 85 with acute or convalescent COVID-19. Sequencing was carried out using peripheral blood. V usage is TRBV2 and J usage is TRBJ2-3; 11 bases fit TRBD2. The CDR3 DNA follows: TGTGCCAGCAGGAGGTGGACTAGCGGGCGGGTCACAGATACGCAGTATTTT. Its protein product is CASRRWTSGRVTDTQYF.